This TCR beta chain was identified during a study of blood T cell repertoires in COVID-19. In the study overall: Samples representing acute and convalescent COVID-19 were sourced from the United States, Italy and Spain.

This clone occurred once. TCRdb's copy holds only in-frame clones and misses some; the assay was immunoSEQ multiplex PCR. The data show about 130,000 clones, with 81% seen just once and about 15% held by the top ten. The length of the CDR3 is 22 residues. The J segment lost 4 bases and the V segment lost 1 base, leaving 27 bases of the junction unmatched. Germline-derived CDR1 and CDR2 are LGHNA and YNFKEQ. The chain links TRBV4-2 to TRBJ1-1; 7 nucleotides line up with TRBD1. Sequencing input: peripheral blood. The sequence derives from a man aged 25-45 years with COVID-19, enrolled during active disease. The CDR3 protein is CASSQVDGGVGQETFGITEAFF. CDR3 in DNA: TGTGCCAGCAGCCAAGTTGATGGAGGGGTTGGACAGGAGACTTTTGGGATCACTGAAGCTTTCTTT.